This T cell receptor (beta chain) was recovered during a study of T cell changes during pregnancy in multiple sclerosis. Germline-derived CDR1 and CDR2 are KGHSH and LQKENI. CDR3 length equals 13 residues. J gave up 4 bases and V 10 bases, and 9 bases lay outside the gene matches. Data came from immunoSEQ multiplex PCR; TCRdb stores just in-frame clones and leaves some out. Of roughly 80,000 clones in the sample, just over 90% were seen once. The TCR sequence derives from a female donor in good health, enrolled as a control in a pregnancy study. J is TRBJ2-5 and V is TRBV18, with TRBD2 matching 7 bases. The material was peripheral blood, obtained after pregnancy. The CDR3 is CATSSGFVETQYF. In DNA, the CDR3 is TGTGCCACAAGTAGCGGGTTTGTAGAGACCCAGTACTTC.